This is a list of T cell receptor beta chains from one sample in a study of Graves' ophthalmopathy and Graves' hyperthyroidism. TCRdb analysed the multiplex PCR reads with MiXCR anew, one entry per CDR3 protein. The data hold nearly 400,000 distinct CDR3 sequences, with around 20% observed a single time. The specimen sequenced was peripheral blood. The source of these receptors is a woman aged 18-30 years with Graves' ophthalmopathy. The CDR3 runs from the conserved cysteine through the conserved F or W. D genes are given only for firm matches. Clone size is given for some rows only: seen once, a few or many times, or a class if the clone is expanded.

v_call: TRBV6-2/TRBV6-3
d_call: TRBD1
clone_size: many
j_call: TRBJ2-7
cdr3_aa: CASRAIGTVQYEQYF
cdr3_nt: TGTGCCAGCAGAGCAATCGGGACAGTTCAATACGAGCAGTACTTC

v_call: TRBV14
d_call: NA
clone_size: many
j_call: TRBJ1-6
cdr3_aa: CASTSWINSPLHF
cdr3_nt: TGTGCCAGCACCTCGTGGATAAATTCACCCCTCCACTTT

v_call: TRBV12-3/TRBV12-4
d_call: NA
clone_size: many
j_call: TRBJ2-6
cdr3_aa: CASSFWGSGANVLTF
cdr3_nt: TGTGCCAGCAGTTTTTGGGGGTCTGGGGCCAACGTCCTGACTTTC

v_call: TRBV24-1
d_call: TRBD1
clone_size: many
j_call: TRBJ1-1
cdr3_aa: CATSDGGQSEAFF
cdr3_nt: TGTGCCACCAGTGATGGGGGACAGTCTGAAGCTTTCTTT

v_call: TRBV7-3
d_call: NA
clone_size: few
j_call: TRBJ1-1
cdr3_aa: CASSQGRETEAFF
cdr3_nt: TGTGCCAGCAGCCAGGGCAGGGAGACTGAAGCTTTCTTT

v_call: TRBV12-3/TRBV12-4
d_call: NA
clone_size: many
j_call: TRBJ2-2
cdr3_aa: CASSFRLGGELFF
cdr3_nt: TGTGCCAGCAGTTTTAGGCTAGGCGGGGAGCTGTTTTTT

v_call: TRBV7-2
d_call: NA
clone_size: few
j_call: TRBJ2-4
cdr3_aa: CASSLKEPEDIQYF
cdr3_nt: TGTGCCAGCAGCCTGAAGGAGCCGGAGGACATTCAGTACTTC

v_call: TRBV30
d_call: NA
clone_size: few
j_call: TRBJ2-6
cdr3_aa: CAWSGPSRGLSGANVLTF
cdr3_nt: TGTGCCTGGAGTGGACCCTCACGGGGCCTCTCTGGGGCCAACGTCCTGACTTTC

v_call: TRBV5-1
d_call: NA
clone_size: many
j_call: TRBJ2-7
cdr3_aa: CASSLTDDYEQYF
cdr3_nt: TGCGCCAGCAGCTTGACCGATGACTACGAGCAGTACTTC

v_call: TRBV7-9
d_call: NA
clone_size: NA
j_call: TRBJ2-5
cdr3_aa: CASSLLRDTETQYF
cdr3_nt: TGTGCCAGCAGCTTACTACGGGATACGGAGACCCAGTACTTC

v_call: TRBV6-5
d_call: NA
clone_size: many
j_call: TRBJ1-1
cdr3_aa: CASSYAGATEAFF
cdr3_nt: TGTGCCAGCAGTTACGCGGGGGCCACTGAAGCTTTCTTT

v_call: TRBV6-5
d_call: NA
clone_size: many
j_call: TRBJ2-7
cdr3_aa: CASHSRDRHTYEQYF
cdr3_nt: TGTGCCAGCCATTCGAGAGACAGGCATACCTACGAGCAGTACTTC

v_call: TRBV9
d_call: TRBD2
clone_size: many
j_call: TRBJ2-7
cdr3_aa: CASSRTGGESYEQYF
cdr3_nt: TGTGCCAGCAGCCGAACGGGGGGGGAGTCCTACGAGCAGTACTTC

v_call: TRBV6-2/TRBV6-3
d_call: NA
clone_size: many
j_call: TRBJ1-1
cdr3_aa: CASSYSIRSVNTEAFF
cdr3_nt: TGTGCCAGCAGTTACTCGATCCGATCCGTCAACACTGAAGCTTTCTTT

v_call: TRBV28
d_call: NA
clone_size: many
j_call: TRBJ1-3
cdr3_aa: CASSFRTPSGNTIYF
cdr3_nt: TGTGCCAGCAGTTTTAGGACTCCCTCGGGAAACACCATATATTTT

v_call: TRBV11-2
d_call: NA
clone_size: NA
j_call: TRBJ1-1
cdr3_aa: CASSVAGGPLEAFF
cdr3_nt: TGTGCCAGCAGCGTTGCCGGGGGGCCCCTTGAAGCTTTCTTT

v_call: TRBV9
d_call: NA
clone_size: once
j_call: TRBJ1-2
cdr3_aa: CASSVGGGLSYGYTF
cdr3_nt: TGTGCCAGCAGCGTGGGGGGGGGTTTGAGCTATGGCTACACCTTC

v_call: TRBV12-3/TRBV12-4
d_call: TRBD1
clone_size: few
j_call: TRBJ1-5
cdr3_aa: CASSSDREHQPQHF
cdr3_nt: TGTGCCAGCAGCTCAGACAGGGAACATCAGCCCCAGCATTTT

v_call: TRBV12-3/TRBV12-4
d_call: NA
clone_size: many
j_call: TRBJ1-1
cdr3_aa: CASSPGREATEAFF
cdr3_nt: TGTGCCAGCAGCCCGGGACGGGAGGCCACTGAAGCTTTCTTT

v_call: TRBV18
d_call: NA
clone_size: once
j_call: TRBJ1-1
cdr3_aa: CASSKGRITEAFF
cdr3_nt: TGTGCCAGCTCAAAGGGACGGATCACTGAAGCTTTCTTT

v_call: TRBV27
d_call: TRBD2
clone_size: NA
j_call: TRBJ2-7
cdr3_aa: CASSQRTSGLTYEQYF
cdr3_nt: TGTGCCAGCAGTCAAAGGACTAGCGGGCTTACCTACGAGCAGTACTTC

v_call: TRBV29-1
d_call: NA
clone_size: many
j_call: TRBJ1-5
cdr3_aa: CSVGDYSNQPQHF
cdr3_nt: TGCAGCGTAGGGGATTATAGCAATCAGCCCCAGCATTTT

v_call: TRBV27
d_call: NA
clone_size: many
j_call: TRBJ2-2
cdr3_aa: CASTSKGGFGELFF
cdr3_nt: TGTGCCAGCACCTCCAAGGGGGGATTCGGGGAGCTGTTTTTT

v_call: TRBV6-1
d_call: NA
clone_size: many
j_call: TRBJ2-5
cdr3_aa: CASLGSQETQYF
cdr3_nt: TGTGCCAGCCTTGGCAGTCAAGAGACCCAGTACTTC

v_call: TRBV7-2
d_call: NA
clone_size: NA
j_call: TRBJ2-7
cdr3_aa: CASSLAQGGEEQYF
cdr3_nt: TGTGCCAGCAGCTTAGCACAGGGGGGGGAGGAGCAGTACTTC

v_call: TRBV7-8
d_call: NA
clone_size: many
j_call: TRBJ2-5
cdr3_aa: CASSLEGVGQETQYF
cdr3_nt: TGTGCCAGCAGCTTAGAGGGGGTAGGGCAAGAGACCCAGTACTTC

v_call: TRBV15
d_call: TRBD1
clone_size: NA
j_call: TRBJ1-1
cdr3_aa: CATNPGTGGGLNTEAFF
cdr3_nt: TGTGCCACCAATCCCGGGACAGGGGGAGGTTTGAACACTGAAGCTTTCTTT

v_call: TRBV7-2
d_call: TRBD2
clone_size: many
j_call: TRBJ2-5
cdr3_aa: CASSSGLAVASETQYF
cdr3_nt: TGTGCCAGCAGCTCGGGGCTAGCGGTTGCCAGTGAGACCCAGTACTTC

v_call: TRBV20-1
d_call: TRBD1
clone_size: many
j_call: TRBJ1-1
cdr3_aa: CSAPGQGYQAFF
cdr3_nt: TGCAGTGCTCCGGGACAGGGGTATCAAGCTTTCTTT

v_call: TRBV19
d_call: TRBD1
clone_size: many
j_call: TRBJ1-1
cdr3_aa: CASSTTSGRPGGEAFF
cdr3_nt: TGTGCCAGTTCCACCACCTCGGGCAGGCCAGGGGGTGAAGCTTTCTTT

v_call: TRBV27
d_call: TRBD1
clone_size: many
j_call: TRBJ1-2
cdr3_aa: CASSPGQGANYGYTF
cdr3_nt: TGTGCCAGCAGTCCGGGACAGGGGGCAAACTATGGCTACACCTTC

v_call: TRBV19
d_call: TRBD1
clone_size: many
j_call: TRBJ1-2
cdr3_aa: CASSIPRTGEYGYTF
cdr3_nt: TGTGCCAGTAGTATCCCCCGGACAGGGGAATATGGCTACACCTTC

v_call: TRBV12-3/TRBV12-4
d_call: TRBD2
clone_size: many
j_call: TRBJ2-7
cdr3_aa: CASSPPLAGVYEQYF
cdr3_nt: TGTGCCAGCAGTCCTCCCCTAGCGGGGGTCTACGAGCAGTACTTC

v_call: TRBV18
d_call: NA
clone_size: NA
j_call: TRBJ2-7
cdr3_aa: CASSSKSGTTAIYEQYF
cdr3_nt: TGTGCCAGCTCCTCAAAATCCGGGACAACTGCGATCTACGAGCAGTACTTC

v_call: TRBV7-9
d_call: TRBD1
clone_size: many
j_call: TRBJ1-1
cdr3_aa: CASSPGGGTEAFF
cdr3_nt: TGTGCCAGCAGTCCAGGGGGAGGCACTGAAGCTTTCTTT

v_call: TRBV7-8
d_call: NA
clone_size: many
j_call: TRBJ1-1
cdr3_aa: CASRVGQMNTEAFF
cdr3_nt: TGTGCCAGCAGAGTGGGACAAATGAACACTGAAGCTTTCTTT

v_call: TRBV5-1
d_call: TRBD1
clone_size: NA
j_call: TRBJ2-7
cdr3_aa: CASREGQVTYEQYF
cdr3_nt: TGCGCCTCCAGGGAAGGACAGGTAACCTACGAGCAGTACTTC

v_call: TRBV28
d_call: NA
clone_size: NA
j_call: TRBJ2-7
cdr3_aa: CASSSLRGRNLEQYF
cdr3_nt: TGTGCCAGCAGTTCCCTCCGAGGGAGGAATCTCGAGCAGTACTTC

v_call: TRBV7-2
d_call: TRBD2
clone_size: NA
j_call: TRBJ2-7
cdr3_aa: CASSPDWTSGYEQYF
cdr3_nt: TGTGCCAGCAGCCCTGACTGGACTAGCGGCTACGAGCAGTACTTC

v_call: TRBV2
d_call: NA
clone_size: many
j_call: TRBJ1-1
cdr3_aa: CASTTRGGSGTEAFF
cdr3_nt: TGTGCCAGCACGACCAGGGGCGGTTCGGGCACTGAAGCTTTCTTT

v_call: TRBV28
d_call: NA
clone_size: few
j_call: TRBJ2-7
cdr3_aa: CASSQGGATSYEQYF
cdr3_nt: TGTGCCAGCAGCCAAGGGGGGGCTACTTCCTACGAGCAGTACTTC

v_call: TRBV7-9
d_call: NA
clone_size: many
j_call: TRBJ1-1
cdr3_aa: CASSQQGRNTEAFF
cdr3_nt: TGTGCCAGCAGCCAACAGGGCCGGAACACTGAAGCTTTCTTT

v_call: TRBV30
d_call: NA
clone_size: many
j_call: TRBJ1-1
cdr3_aa: CAWSVGLPNTEAFF
cdr3_nt: TGTGCCTGGAGTGTTGGGTTACCGAACACTGAAGCTTTCTTT

v_call: TRBV27
d_call: TRBD1
clone_size: many
j_call: TRBJ1-1
cdr3_aa: CASSWDRGSGTEAFF
cdr3_nt: TGTGCCAGCAGTTGGGACAGGGGGAGCGGCACTGAAGCTTTCTTT

v_call: TRBV30
d_call: NA
clone_size: many
j_call: TRBJ1-1
cdr3_aa: CTWSVGAEAFF
cdr3_nt: TGTACCTGGAGTGTGGGGGCTGAAGCTTTCTTT

v_call: TRBV24-1
d_call: TRBD2
clone_size: many
j_call: TRBJ2-7
cdr3_aa: CATQGAGRGEQYF
cdr3_nt: TGTGCCACCCAAGGAGCGGGACGGGGCGAGCAGTACTTC

v_call: TRBV12-3/TRBV12-4
d_call: NA
clone_size: many
j_call: TRBJ2-7
cdr3_aa: CANLGSSYEQYF
cdr3_nt: TGTGCCAATTTGGGCAGCTCCTACGAGCAGTACTTC

v_call: TRBV10-1
d_call: NA
clone_size: many
j_call: TRBJ2-7
cdr3_aa: CASRQDRHEQYF
cdr3_nt: TGCGCCAGCAGACAGGACCGGCACGAGCAGTACTTC

v_call: TRBV11-3
d_call: NA
clone_size: many
j_call: TRBJ2-7
cdr3_aa: CASSLGGGTAVYEQYF
cdr3_nt: TGTGCCAGCAGCTTAGGGGGCGGGACAGCCGTCTACGAGCAGTACTTC

v_call: TRBV6-5
d_call: TRBD1
clone_size: many
j_call: TRBJ1-6
cdr3_aa: CASSNRQGSSYNSPLHF
cdr3_nt: TGTGCCAGCAGTAACCGACAGGGGAGCTCCTATAATTCACCCCTCCACTTT

v_call: TRBV27
d_call: TRBD1
clone_size: few
j_call: TRBJ1-5
cdr3_aa: CASRISGGSNQPQHF
cdr3_nt: TGTGCCAGCAGGATCTCAGGGGGTAGCAATCAGCCCCAGCATTTT

v_call: TRBV20-1
d_call: TRBD1
clone_size: many
j_call: TRBJ2-7
cdr3_aa: CSAREGTGRYEQYF
cdr3_nt: TGCAGTGCTAGAGAAGGGACAGGCAGATACGAGCAGTACTTC

v_call: TRBV18
d_call: TRBD2
clone_size: NA
j_call: TRBJ2-5
cdr3_aa: CASSLGLAGLETQYF
cdr3_nt: TGTGCCAGCTCACTTGGACTAGCGGGATTAGAGACCCAGTACTTC

v_call: TRBV7-9
d_call: TRBD1
clone_size: NA
j_call: TRBJ1-2
cdr3_aa: CASSLGQGEHTF
cdr3_nt: TGTGCCAGCAGCTTGGGACAGGGGGAGCACACCTTC

v_call: TRBV6-2/TRBV6-3
d_call: TRBD1
clone_size: many
j_call: TRBJ2-7
cdr3_aa: CASSYSGQGYEQYF
cdr3_nt: TGTGCCAGCAGTTACTCGGGACAGGGGTACGAGCAGTACTTC

v_call: TRBV28
d_call: NA
clone_size: few
j_call: TRBJ1-1
cdr3_aa: CASSDSGGLEAFF
cdr3_nt: TGTGCCAGCAGTGATTCGGGGGGACTTGAAGCTTTCTTT

v_call: TRBV7-2
d_call: TRBD1
clone_size: many
j_call: TRBJ2-5
cdr3_aa: CASSTYRGQETQYF
cdr3_nt: TGTGCCAGCAGCACCTACAGGGGCCAAGAGACCCAGTACTTC

v_call: TRBV18
d_call: TRBD2
clone_size: few
j_call: TRBJ2-1
cdr3_aa: CASSRGSGRTSYNEQFF
cdr3_nt: TGTGCCAGCTCCAGAGGGAGCGGGAGGACATCCTACAATGAGCAGTTCTTC

v_call: TRBV28
d_call: NA
clone_size: NA
j_call: TRBJ2-5
cdr3_aa: CASSKSDGGPLKTQYF
cdr3_nt: TGTGCCAGCAGCAAGTCCGATGGGGGGCCCTTAAAGACCCAGTACTTC